These 4 T cell receptor beta chains were sequenced from one sample in a study of shared clonotypes between healthy human individuals (TCRdb year 2020). Preparation of the library involved the immunoSEQ multiplex PCR assay. The immuneACCESS repertoire file appears here via TCRdb, limited to in-frame rearrangements. These files lack a portion of the clones; in checked studies, under half of the deficit traces to unresolved V genes, and the cause of the others is not known. This sample holds fewer than 3 million clones; just under 95% were observed only once. The ten largest clones capture 0.37% of the sample. The sequenced material came from naive CD4+ T cells from PBMCs. Explained via the paper, the cell subset or site label denotes: CD45RA+ positively selected. The receptors were sampled from a man between 18 and 29 years old in good health. Some clones in this sample may be carry-over from other donors' samples.

The chain has TRBV6-6 and TRBJ1-2, with TRBD1 matching 9 bases. CDR1 is MNHNY, CDR2 SVGAGI, per germline (reference sequence). After removal of 0 bases from V and 5 bases from J, the junction contained 4 bases not matched to a gene. This CDR3 comprises 15 residues. CDR3 loop: CASSYSGQGSYGYTF. The CDR3 nucleotides read TGTGCCAGCAGTTACTCGGGACAGGGTAGTTATGGCTACACCTTC.

J is TRBJ2-7 and V is TRBV4-3, with TRBD1 matching over 7 bases. V was pared by 0 bases and J by 5 bases, with 7 bases of the junction left unmatched. From germline, CDR1 is LGHNA and CDR2 YSLEER. This CDR3 is 15 amino acids long. The CDR3 nucleotides are TGCGCCAGCAGCCAAGAGAGGGGGCGGAGAGACGAGCAGTACTTC. This translates into CASSQERGRRDEQYF.

V and J are TRBV6-1 and TRBJ1-5; 7 nucleotides line up with TRBD1. The CDR3 consists of 24 residues. Germline-derived CDR1 and CDR2 are MNHNS and SASEGT. V shed 2 bases, J shed 9 bases, and the junction held 37 bases outside the gene matches. CDR3: CASSERRGEIGGNRGRTDWWPQHF. The CDR3 nucleotides are TGTGCCAGCAGTGAACGTCGGGGAGAAATTGGTGGTAACAGGGGCCGGACTGATTGGTGGCCCCAGCATTTT.

The chain is built from TRBV6-5 and TRBJ1-5, with unresolved D. Germline CDR1 reads MNHEY; CDR2 reads SVGAGI. The CDR3 length is 11 residues. The V gene lost 5 bases and the J gene lost 10 bases, with 9 bases spanning the gap. Written as DNA, the CDR3 is TGTGCCAGCAGTCAAGTCCCTCCCCAGCATTTT. It translates to CASSQVPPQHF.